These 20 T cell receptor beta chains originate from one sample sequenced in a study of blood T cell repertoires in COVID-19. Generated by immunoSEQ multiplex PCR, the TCRdb table keeps only in-frame clones and is missing some. Of about 210,000 clones listed, 84% were seen once; the top ten hold approximately 2.4%. Sequenced sample: peripheral blood. The receptors originated from a man aged 35 to 55 who had recovered from COVID-19.

The chain combines TRBV6-6 with TRBJ2-5; 8 bases are a match to TRBD1. This CDR3 spans 15 amino acids. V shed 6 bases, J shed 5 bases, and the junction held 11 bases outside the gene matches. The germline CDR1 and CDR2 sequences are MNHNY and SVGAGI (reference sequence). The CDR3 DNA reads as TGTGCCAGCAGCGATGGCAACAGGGGGTCGGAGACCCAGTACTTC. It yields the protein CASSDGNRGSETQYF.

CDR3 sequence (DNA): TGTGCCAGCAGCTCTTGGCTAGCGGGAGAATCCGGTGAGCAGTTCTTC. It is translated as CASSSWLAGESGEQFF. The rearrangement links TRBV6-2 or TRBV6-3 to TRBJ2-1, with TRBD2 matching 10 bases. There are 16 residues in the CDR3. Looked up from germline, CDR1 is MNHEY and CDR2 is SVGEGT. The junction had 14 bases not matched to a gene; V was cut back by 6 bases and J by 9 bases.

J is TRBJ1-4 and V is TRBV19, with 7 bases fitting TRBD1. The CDR3 is 13 residues long. V lost 8 bases to trimming and J lost 8 bases; unmatched junction nucleotides: 8. Germline values: CDR1 LNHDA, CDR2 SQIVND (reference sequence). CDR3 protein: CASGDSPWEKLFF. CDR3 DNA: TGTGCCAGTGGGGACAGCCCGTGGGAAAAACTGTTTTTT.

The chain has TRBV7-9 and TRBJ1-6; 9 bases line up with TRBD1. The CDR3 runs 14 residues. With 1 base clipped from V and 8 bases from J, the junction kept 0 bases outside the gene matches. Germline V lookup: CDR1 SEHNR, CDR2 FQNEAQ (reference sequence). In DNA, the CDR3 is TGTGCCAGCAGCTTAGGGGACAGGGATTCACCCCTCCACTTT. It encodes CASSLGDRDSPLHF.

V usage is TRBV7-2 and J usage is TRBJ1-2; D remains unclear. Germline CDR1 SGHTA, CDR2 FQGNSA. V lost 3 bases and J 7 bases, leaving 6 bases between the germline ends. The CDR3 sequence is 11 residues long. The CDR3 DNA reads as TGTGCCAGCAGCTTCACAGTTGGCTACACCTTC. Translating gives CASSFTVGYTF. Full variable domain (outside the CDR3, taken from reference TRBV7-2 and TRBJ1-2): GAGVSQSPSNKVTEKGKDVELRCDPISGHTALYWYRQSLGQGLEFLIYFQGNSAPDKSGLPSDRFSAERTGGSVSTLTIQRTQQEDSAVYLCASSFTVGYTFGSGTRLTVV.

The J gene is TRBJ2-2, the V gene TRBV5-4; 12 nucleotides align to TRBD2. With V trimmed by 2 bases and J by 6 bases, 14 bases remained unmatched. This CDR3 region has 19 residues. The germline gives CDR1 SGHNT, CDR2 YYREEE (reference sequence). The CDR3 coding sequence is TGTGCCAGCAGCTTTCGTCTAGCGGGAGGGCCTCTCGGGGCCGGGGAGCTGTTTTTT. Translated, it gives CASSFRLAGGPLGAGELFF.

CDR3 sequence reads: CAWSVPGGSKAFF. The CDR3 coding sequence is TGTGCCTGGAGTGTACCCGGGGGTAGTAAAGCTTTCTTT. The gene calls are TRBV30 and TRBJ1-1; possibly TRBD1 for D (5 bases). CDR3 length: 13 amino acids. V was cut by 0 bases and J by 9 bases, with 14 bases left in between. Germline CDR1 and CDR2: GTSNPN and SVGIG (reference sequence).

The rearrangement links TRBV15 to TRBJ2-7, with D maybe TRBD1 (5 bases). This CDR3 has 15 residues. Germline loops: CDR1 LNHNV, CDR2 YYDKDF (reference sequence). V was trimmed by 1 base and J by 0 bases, leaving 10 bases between them. The CDR3 DNA reads TGTGCCACCAGCAGAGCCCCAGGGAACTCCTACGAGCAGTACTTC. Translated: CATSRAPGNSYEQYF.

The chain links TRBV4-3 to TRBJ2-3, with D possibly TRBD1 on 5 matching bases. The CDR3 runs to 15 residues. The germline V gene encodes CDR1 LGHNA and CDR2 YSLEER. V lost 0 bases and J 1 base, leaving 8 bases between the germline ends. The CDR3 nucleotides are TGCGCCAGCAGCCAAGATTGGGGCCGCACAGATACGCAGTATTTT. Protein sequence: CASSQDWGRTDTQYF.

The chain combines TRBV7-9 with TRBJ1-1; 7 positions match TRBD1. This CDR3 has 16 amino acids. Germline CDR1 reads SEHNR; CDR2 reads FQNEAQ (reference sequence). After removal of 5 bases from V and 0 bases from J, the junction contained 9 bases not matched to a gene. The CDR3 nucleotides read TGTGCCAGCAGCCCTGGGACAGAGTACATGAACACTGAAGCTTTCTTT. Protein product: CASSPGTEYMNTEAFF.

The chain combines TRBV2 with TRBJ2-3, with 7 bases matching TRBD1. Trimming cost V 4 bases and J 4 bases; bases outside gene matches: 11. This CDR3 comprises 16 residues. Germline CDR1 SNHLY, CDR2 FYNNEI. The CDR3 loop reads CASSGNPGQLADTQYF. The CDR3 DNA reads TGTGCCAGCAGTGGAAATCCGGGACAGTTGGCAGATACGCAGTATTTT.

This clone has only a few counts. V usage is TRBV6-1 and J usage is TRBJ1-5; D is possibly TRBD1 (6 bases). The CDR3 is made up of 14 amino acids. Germline CDR1 reads MNHNS; CDR2 reads SASEGT. Trimming removed 2 bases at V and 7 bases at J, with 12 bases between. CDR3 nucleotide sequence: TGTGCCAGCAGTGAAACATGGCAGGGGCAGCCCCAGCATTTT. Protein sequence: CASSETWQGQPQHF.

This clone was counted a few times. The V gene is TRBV6-5, the J gene TRBJ1-5; 7 nucleotides match TRBD1. V dropped 2 bases and J dropped 10; count of bases not matched to a gene: 8. This CDR3 is built from 14 residues. The germline V gene has CDR1 MNHEY and CDR2 SVGAGI. The CDR3 loop is CASSYLQGDHPQHF. The CDR3 nucleotides are TGTGCCAGCAGTTACCTGCAGGGGGACCATCCCCAGCATTTT.

The J gene is TRBJ1-4, the V gene TRBV3-1 (or the pseudogene TRBV3-2); possibly TRBD1 for D (5 bases). The V gene lost 3 bases and the J gene lost 3 bases, with 11 bases spanning the gap. Germline V gene lookup returns CDR1 LGHDT and CDR2 YNNKEL (reference sequence). The CDR3 totals 15 residues. CDR3 amino acids: CASSQATQANEKLFF. CDR3 nucleotides: TGTGCCAGCAGCCAGGCGACACAGGCTAATGAAAAACTGTTTTTT.

This chain links TRBV20-1 with TRBJ2-5; the D gene is possibly TRBD2 (5 bases). Germline V gives CDR1 DFQATT, CDR2 SNEGSKA (reference sequence). The CDR3 is made up of 12 amino acids. V lost 3 bases and J 6 bases, leaving 11 bases between the germline ends. The CDR3 nucleotides read TGCAGTGCTAGTCGGGGATTGAAGACCCAGTACTTC. Protein: CSASRGLKTQYF.

A single count supports this clone. The chain has TRBV27 and TRBJ1-3; no clear D. Trimming pared 5 bases from V and 4 bases from J, leaving 18 bases between. The germline CDR1 and CDR2 sequences are MNHEY and SMNVEV (reference sequence). The CDR3 sequence is 16 residues long. For the CDR3, the DNA is TGTGCCAGCAGTCCAACCTACAGACCGTTGGGAAACACCATATATTTT. Translated: CASSPTYRPLGNTIYF.

This clone was counted between two and nine times. CDR3 DNA: TGTGCCAGCAGCCGCGGGGGGAAATCTAGCTACACCTTC. It encodes CASSRGGKSSYTF. The rearrangement links TRBV7-2 to TRBJ1-2, with D perhaps matching TRBD1 (5 bases). CDR1 and CDR2 from the germline V gene are SGHTA and FQGNSA. The CDR3 covers 13 residues. Trimming shortened V by 5 bases and J by 9 bases, and 16 bases separated the two germline ends.

The chain carries TRBV19 and TRBJ1-1; 8 positions agree with TRBD1. With 4 bases clipped from V and 6 bases from J, the junction kept 4 bases outside the gene matches. Germline V gives CDR1 LNHDA, CDR2 SQIVND (reference sequence). This CDR3 region has 13 residues. The CDR3 region has the DNA TGTGCCAGTAGTAGGAGACAGGGGCCTGAAGCTTTCTTT. Its translation is CASSRRQGPEAFF.

The rearrangement joins TRBV5-6 to TRBJ2-1; 10 positions match TRBD2. J lost 4 bases, V lost 1 base, and 8 bases had no gene match. The V gene's germline CDR1 is SGHDT and CDR2 YYEEEE. CDR3 length: 17 amino acids. As DNA, the CDR3 is TGTGCCAGCAGCTTGAGACGGACTAGCGGATTATACAATGAGCAGTTCTTC. Protein sequence: CASSLRRTSGLYNEQFF.

The CDR3 region is CAWSDADSPYEQYF. The CDR3 DNA reads TGTGCCTGGAGTGACGCGGACAGTCCCTACGAGCAGTACTTC. The V gene is TRBV30, the J gene TRBJ2-7, with D possibly matching TRBD1 (6 bases). Trimming removed 1 base at V and 2 bases at J, with 12 bases between. The germline CDR1 and CDR2 sequences are GTSNPN and SVGIG (reference sequence). The CDR3 contains 14 residues.